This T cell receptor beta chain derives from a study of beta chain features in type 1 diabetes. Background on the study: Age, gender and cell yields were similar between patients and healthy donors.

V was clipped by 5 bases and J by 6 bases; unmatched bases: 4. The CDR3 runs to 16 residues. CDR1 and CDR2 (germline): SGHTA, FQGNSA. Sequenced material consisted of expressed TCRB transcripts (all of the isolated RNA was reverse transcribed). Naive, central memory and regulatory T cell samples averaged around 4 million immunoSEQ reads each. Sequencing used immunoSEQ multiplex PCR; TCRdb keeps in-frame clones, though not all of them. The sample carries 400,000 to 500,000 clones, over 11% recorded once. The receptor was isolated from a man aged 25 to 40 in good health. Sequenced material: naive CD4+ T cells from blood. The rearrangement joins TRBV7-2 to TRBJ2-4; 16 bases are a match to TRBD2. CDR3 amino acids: CASSPGLAGGINIQYF. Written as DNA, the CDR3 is TGTGCCAGCAGCCCGGGACTAGCGGGAGGGATAAACATTCAGTACTTC.